The 30 T cell receptor beta chains presented below share a single source sample, sequenced in a study of shared T cell receptors in the human thymus. Using immunoSEQ multiplex PCR, the repertoire was profiled, and TCRdb retains in-frame clones only, with some absent. The sample has under 700,000 clones; approximately 78% are singletons. In addition, the sample was reused for a study of human thymus T cells.

The sequenced material came from thymocytes. These TCRs come from a boy in the first two years of life with a congenital heart defect.

The chain recombines TRBV27 with TRBJ2-7; 11 bases fit TRBD1. The CDR3 is 14 residues long. Germline V gene lookup returns CDR1 MNHEY and CDR2 SMNVEV (reference sequence). With V trimmed by 6 bases and J by 9 bases, 10 bases remained unmatched. This chain's CDR3 is CASRPGTGGSWQYF. The CDR3 coding sequence is TGTGCCAGCAGACCCGGGACAGGGGGATCCTGGCAGTACTTC.

The chain uses TRBV7-4 and TRBJ2-1; D ambiguous. V was clipped by 4 bases and J by 7 bases, with 11 bases between them. Looked up from germline, CDR1 is SGHVT and CDR2 is SQSDAQ. This CDR3 has 13 amino acids. DNA for the CDR3: TGTGCCAGCAGCTCCCTTCACGGTAATGAGCAGTTCTTC. It translates to CASSSLHGNEQFF.

This chain connects TRBV10-2 to TRBJ2-5; D call uncertain. Trimming left V 6 bases short and J 5 bases short, with 13 bases between. Germline values: CDR1 WSHSY, CDR2 SAAADI. There are 13 residues in the CDR3. The CDR3 spells CASSPRPSETQYF. DNA of the CDR3: TGCGCCAGCAGCCCCAGGCCGTCGGAGACCCAGTACTTC.

This chain uses TRBV19 with TRBJ2-6; TRBD1 matches at 9 bases. Per the germline V gene, CDR1 is LNHDA and CDR2 is SQIVND (reference sequence). There are 17 residues in the CDR3. V shed 5 bases and J 4 bases; nucleotides not matched to a gene: 9. The CDR3 is CASSPTGDRVGANVLTF. For the CDR3, the DNA is TGTGCCAGTAGTCCAACGGGGGACAGGGTCGGGGCCAACGTCCTGACTTTC.

CDR3 protein: CASSQLGGSTDTQYF. The CDR3 nucleotides read TGTGCCAGCAGCCAGTTGGGGGGTAGCACAGATACGCAGTATTTT. V is TRBV7-9 and J is TRBJ2-3, with D maybe TRBD2 (6 bases). The CDR3 sequence is 15 residues long. V shed 5 bases and J shed 0 bases, with 12 bases lying between them. CDR1 SEHNR and CDR2 FQNEAQ come from the germline V gene (reference sequence).

This clone has more than one count but fewer than ten. The chain joins TRBV7-9 to TRBJ2-7, with TRBD1 identical over 8 bases. Germline V CDR1 and CDR2: SEHNR, FQNEAQ (reference sequence). This CDR3 is built from 15 residues. After removal of 8 bases from V and 5 bases from J, the junction contained 14 bases not matched to a gene. The CDR3 here is CASSYPQGERHEQYF. Here the CDR3 DNA reads TGTGCCAGCTCCTACCCACAGGGGGAGCGCCACGAGCAGTACTTC.

The CDR3, as DNA: TGTGCCAGCAGTTCCCAGACAGGTTCGCCAGATACGCAGTATTTT. As protein: CASSSQTGSPDTQYF. V and J are TRBV6-5 and TRBJ2-3, with D possibly being TRBD1 (6 bases). CDR1 and CDR2 (germline): MNHEY, SVGAGI. Trimming shortened V by 4 bases and J by 4 bases, and 15 bases separated the two germline ends. The CDR3 length is 15 residues.

This chain uses TRBV28 with TRBJ1-5; 7 bases align to TRBD1. The CDR3 runs 19 residues. With 8 bases clipped from V and 0 bases from J, the junction kept 19 bases outside the gene matches. The germline CDR1 and CDR2 sequences are MDHEN and SYDVKM. CDR3 nucleotide sequence: TGTGCCAGCGCCTCCAGGCGACAGGGAGCCCCTTATAGCAATCAGCCCCAGCATTTT. As protein: CASASRRQGAPYSNQPQHF. The entire variable domain, with the rest obtained from reference TRBV28 and TRBJ1-5, is as follows: DVKVTQSSRYLVKRTGEKVFLECVQDMDHENMFWYRQDPGLGLRLIYFSYDVKMKEKGDIPEGYSVSREKKERFSLILESASTNQTSMYLCASASRRQGAPYSNQPQHFGDGTRLSIL.

This clone turned up a few times. This chain links TRBV11-2 with TRBJ2-1, with 7 positions matching TRBD2. This CDR3 comprises 15 residues. With V trimmed by 10 bases and J by 5 bases, 14 bases remained unmatched. The V gene's germline CDR1 is SGHAT and CDR2 FQNNGV. CDR3 residues: CATKGAGLVNNEQFF. CDR3 bases: TGTGCCACCAAAGGGGCAGGACTAGTGAACAATGAGCAGTTCTTC.

This chain links TRBV6-1 with TRBJ1-5, with TRBD1 matching over 12 bases. The CDR3 has 18 residues. Germline V lookup: CDR1 MNHNS, CDR2 SASEGT. Trimming at V came to 1 base and at J to 6 bases, leaving 10 bases not matched to a gene. The CDR3: CASSEVPAGQGAGQPQHF. DNA for the CDR3: TGTGCCAGCAGTGAAGTCCCCGCGGGACAGGGGGCCGGTCAGCCCCAGCATTTT.

Worth noting for this clone: The same CDR3 also results from other DNA sequences found in this sample. The chain uses TRBV7-2 and TRBJ2-7; D perhaps matches TRBD2 (6 bases). CDR1 and CDR2 from the germline V gene are SGHTA and FQGNSA. V dropped 3 bases and J dropped 1 base, with 7 bases sitting between them. The CDR3 totals 13 residues. In nucleotides, the CDR3 is TGTGCCAGCAGCTTCGGGAGTTCCTACGAGCAGTACTTC. Encoded protein: CASSFGSSYEQYF. Supplemented by reference TRBV7-2 and TRBJ2-7, the full variable domain reads GAGVSQSPSNKVTEKGKDVELRCDPISGHTALYWYRQSLGQGLEFLIYFQGNSAPDKSGLPSDRFSAERTGGSVSTLTIQRTQQEDSAVYLCASSFGSSYEQYFGPGTRLTVT.

CDR3: CASSLERFWDRASYEQYF. The CDR3, as DNA: TGTGCCAGCAGCTTAGAGCGGTTTTGGGACAGGGCCTCCTACGAGCAGTACTTC. The chain is built from TRBV7-2 and TRBJ2-7, with TRBD1 matching over 9 bases. The CDR3 sequence is 18 residues long. Germline V gene lookup returns CDR1 SGHTA and CDR2 FQGNSA. V shed 1 base and J 0 bases; nucleotides not matched to a gene: 10.

The CDR3 coding sequence is TGTGCCAGCAGTTACGGAGGGCCTACTATTTCAGATACGCAGTATTTT. Residues: CASSYGGPTISDTQYF. The chain carries TRBV6-5 and TRBJ2-3; the D gene is possibly TRBD2 (6 bases). V gave up 2 bases and J gave up 4 bases, with 16 bases separating them. Per germline, CDR1 MNHEY and CDR2 SVGAGI. The CDR3 extends over 16 amino acids.

This clone was counted once. The CDR3 DNA reads TGTGCCAGCAGTTCACAACTATCCTACGAGCAGTACTTC. This codes for CASSSQLSYEQYF. V gene TRBV6-5 combines with J gene TRBJ2-7; D ambiguous. V was cut by 4 bases and J by 1 base, with 8 bases left in between. Germline V gene data show CDR1 as MNHEY and CDR2 as SVGAGI. CDR3 length: 13 amino acids.

The chain carries TRBV28 and TRBJ1-3, with D possibly TRBD1 on 6 matching bases. CDR1 and CDR2 from the germline V gene are MDHEN and SYDVKM. This CDR3 comprises 15 residues. Trimming removed 8 bases from V and 4 bases from J, with 18 bases in between. In DNA, the CDR3 is TGTGCCAGCCGCCAGGACAGAGGTTCGGGAAACACCATATATTTT. Protein product: CASRQDRGSGNTIYF.

This rearrangement joins TRBV5-8 to TRBJ2-5; the D gene is possibly TRBD2 (6 bases). Trimming removed 0 bases from V and 7 bases from J, with 10 bases in between. Germline V gene data show CDR1 as SGHTS and CDR2 as YDEGEE. CDR3 length: 13 residues. CDR3 protein: CASSLGGVLTQYF. The DNA of the CDR3 is TGTGCCAGCAGCTTGGGGGGGGTGTTGACCCAGTACTTC.

Worth noting for this clone: At one boundary the junction diverges from the germline segment, which might be a read error. In the same sample, other DNA sequences code for this CDR3. This sequence joins TRBV4-3 and TRBJ1-2, with D possibly being TRBD1 (6 bases). The CDR3 has 15 residues. CDR1 LGHNA and CDR2 YSLEER come from the germline V gene. CDR3: CASSQDRQANYGYTF. CDR3 coding DNA: TGCGCCAGCAGTCAAGATCGACAGGCGAACTATGGCTACACCTTC.

The rearrangement uses TRBV28 and TRBJ1-4, with 9 bases fitting TRBD1. The ends lost 6 bases at V and 8 bases at J; junction bases unmatched: 19. The CDR3 has 18 residues. The germline V gene has CDR1 MDHEN and CDR2 SYDVKM. DNA for the CDR3: TGTGCCAGCAGCCTCCACTCCCGGGACAGGGTAAGGAGCGAAAAACTGTTTTTT. It codes for CASSLHSRDRVRSEKLFF.

This clone was seen a few times. The V gene is TRBV11-2, the J gene TRBJ2-7; D perhaps matches TRBD1 (6 bases). In germline, CDR1 is SGHAT, CDR2 FQNNGV. The V end was cut by 0 bases, the J end by 5 bases, with 17 bases between. The CDR3 contains 16 residues. As DNA, the CDR3 is TGTGCCAGCAGCTTAGAACTCAACAGAACAGGGAACGAGCAGTACTTC. It translates to CASSLELNRTGNEQYF.

This chain links TRBV7-9 with TRBJ2-1; 11 positions agree with TRBD1. This CDR3 comprises 18 residues. After removal of 5 bases from V and 7 bases from J, the junction contained 16 bases not matched to a gene. Germline V lookup: CDR1 SEHNR, CDR2 FQNEAQ (reference sequence). CDR3 region: CASSDGQGATNGLNEQFF. In nucleotides, the CDR3 is TGTGCCAGCAGCGATGGACAGGGGGCTACTAATGGGTTAAATGAGCAGTTCTTC.

This clone showed up just a few times. This chain links TRBV7-9 with TRBJ1-1; TRBD1 might be the D (5 bases). CDR1 is SEHNR and CDR2 is FQNEAQ in the germline V gene (reference sequence). Deletions cut 3 bases from V and 1 base from J, with 9 bases between. The length of the CDR3 is 14 residues. This CDR3 reads CASSFGQGNTEAFF. For the CDR3, the DNA is TGTGCCAGCAGCTTTGGGCAGGGGAACACTGAAGCTTTCTTT.

J is TRBJ2-5 and V is TRBV27; TRBD2 agrees at 12 bases. CDR1 and CDR2 (germline): MNHEY, SMNVEV (reference sequence). The CDR3 covers 20 residues. Trimming took 7 bases from V and 7 from J; bases not matched to a gene: 25. The DNA for the CDR3 is TGTGCCAGCACCCCACGGGGGGGCGGGGGACTAGCGGGTTTAGGGGGGACCCAGTACTTC. Protein product: CASTPRGGGGLAGLGGTQYF.

The V gene is TRBV5-6, the J gene TRBJ2-1, with TRBD2 matching 9 bases. Losses at the gene ends were 0 bases for V and 2 bases for J; bases not matched to a gene: 3. The CDR3 sequence is 16 residues long. Germline V gene sequence: CDR1 SGHDT, CDR2 YYEEEE. The CDR3 DNA reads TGTGCCAGCAGCTTGGCCCGACTAGCGGCCTACAATGAGCAGTTCTTC. Translated, it gives CASSLARLAAYNEQFF.

The genes are TRBV27 and TRBJ2-1; D is possibly TRBD2 (5 bases). Germline assignment: CDR1 MNHEY and CDR2 SMNVEV (reference sequence). The length of the CDR3 is 16 residues. Trimming pared 5 bases from V and 4 bases from J, leaving 18 bases between. The CDR3 DNA reads TGTGCCAGCAGTCCATCGACTAACCCCATTTACAATGAGCAGTTCTTC. This gives the protein CASSPSTNPIYNEQFF.

V usage is TRBV30 and J usage is TRBJ2-7; TRBD2 is a possible D gene (6 bases). Germline V CDR1 and CDR2: GTSNPN, SVGIG (reference sequence). Deletions cut 2 bases from V and 5 bases from J, with 22 bases between. The CDR3 has 16 residues. This chain's CDR3 is CAWSPWTTYLVHEQYF. The CDR3 nucleotides read TGTGCCTGGAGTCCCTGGACTACCTATTTAGTGCACGAGCAGTACTTC.

This clone was observed once. This CDR3 is CTSSQPMTSGKSYNEQFF. The CDR3 DNA follows: TGCACCAGCAGCCAACCGATGACTAGCGGGAAAAGCTACAATGAGCAGTTCTTC. V is TRBV1 and J is TRBJ2-1; TRBD2, the table's D call, was not compared with the DNA. TRBV1 corresponds to a pseudogene. This CDR3 spans 18 amino acids.

The chain has TRBV4-1 and TRBJ2-4; D possibly corresponds to TRBD1 (6 bases). Trimming took 2 bases from V and 8 from J, leaving 16 bases between them. The germline gives CDR1 MGHRA, CDR2 YSYEKL. The CDR3 consists of 15 residues. The CDR3 sequence: CASSQRQVNGDIQYF. In DNA form, the CDR3 reads TGCGCCAGCAGCCAACGACAGGTCAACGGGGACATTCAGTACTTC.

The CDR3 reads CASSPKGLAGEDTQYF. CDR3 DNA: TGTGCCAGCAGCCCTAAGGGGCTAGCGGGAGAAGATACGCAGTATTTT. This chain joins TRBV7-8 and TRBJ2-3, with TRBD2 matching 10 bases. V shed 5 bases, J shed 5 bases, and the junction held 10 bases outside the gene matches. CDR3 size: 16 residues. The germline V gene has CDR1 SGHVS and CDR2 FQNEAQ.

V gene TRBV27 combines with J gene TRBJ1-1, with 8 bases identical to TRBD1. The junction had 7 bases not matched to a gene; V was cut back by 3 bases and J by 1 base. From germline, CDR1 is MNHEY and CDR2 SMNVEV (reference sequence). CDR3 length: 16 amino acids. The CDR3 nucleotides are TGTGCCAGCAGTTTTCAGACACAGGGGGGGAACACTGAAGCTTTCTTT. Amino acid sequence: CASSFQTQGGNTEAFF.

The chain recombines TRBV30 with TRBJ2-7; D is possibly TRBD1 (5 bases). Trimming cost V 8 bases and J 6 bases, with 20 bases left between them. CDR1 is GTSNPN and CDR2 is SVGIG in the germline V gene (reference sequence). There are 13 residues in the CDR3. This CDR3 reads CAGFDRPPGEQYF. Written as DNA, the CDR3 is TGTGCCGGGTTCGACAGACCTCCGGGCGAGCAGTACTTC. The whole variable domain, filled in from reference TRBV30 and TRBJ2-7, reads SQTIHQWPATLVQPVGSPLSLECTVEGTSNPNLYWYRQAAGRGLQLLFYSVGIGQISSEVPQNLSASRPQDRQFILSSKKLLLSDSGFYLCAGFDRPPGEQYFGPGTRLTVT.